This TCR beta chain is drawn from a study of T cells after yellow fever vaccination. Turning to the study itself: SMART-Seq v4 Ultra Low Input prepared the low-cell-number fractions.

Findings and limits, study-wide: Researchers report a weaker secondary response that nonetheless peaked faster, day 5 versus 15. Of the clonotypes, a small share occurred in both CD4 and CD8 compartments.

The CDR3 has 11 residues. In germline, CDR1 is SGHRS, CDR2 YFSETQ. With 4 bases removed from V and 6 bases from J, the gap between germline ends came to 8 bases. In making TCR cDNA, 5'RACE template switching added a universal primer site and UMIs to it. MiXCR was run by TCRdb on the 5' RACE reads, yielding one entry per CDR3 protein. Of approximately 350,000 distinct CDR3 sequences listed, 11% are singletons. A word on this clonotype: Its matching antigen is unknown.

The specimen was PBMCs, collected on the day of the first yellow fever vaccination. The origin of this receptor is a man aged 18 to 30 who received the YFV17D yellow fever vaccine. The V call is TRBV5-1, the J call TRBJ2-7; no firm D call. The CDR3 is CASSVVSEQYV. The CDR3 nucleotides read TGCGCCAGCAGCGTAGTAAGCGAGCAGTACGTC.